Below, 10 T cell receptor beta chains from the same sample are listed, as sequenced in a study of shared clonotypes between healthy human individuals. Assay: immunoSEQ multiplex PCR; the TCRdb copy retains only in-frame clones and omits some. Seen here are roughly 1.4 million clones, about 98.5% observed once, and the top ten hold over 0.3%. Material for sequencing was naive CD4+ T cells sorted from blood. Subset in this sample: CD45RA+ positively selected. These receptors all come from a man younger than 40 in good health.

The genes are TRBV28 and TRBJ1-1, with unresolved D. Trimming cost V 3 bases and J 4 bases, with 15 bases left between them. The CDR3 is made up of 15 amino acids. CDR1 is MDHEN, CDR2 SYDVKM, per germline. This CDR3 reads CASSFHRGALTEAFF. In DNA, the CDR3 is TGTGCCAGCAGTTTCCATCGGGGAGCCCTCACTGAAGCTTTCTTT.

The chain combines TRBV10-3 with TRBJ2-7; 12 nucleotides line up with TRBD2. Germline V gives CDR1 ENHRY, CDR2 SYGVKD. The CDR3 has 19 amino acids. Trimming took 0 bases from V and 5 from J; bases not matched to a gene: 14. CDR3: CAISESRSLAGGPGDEQYF. CDR3 DNA sequence: TGTGCCATCAGTGAGTCAAGGTCGCTAGCGGGAGGGCCGGGGGACGAGCAGTACTTC.

Details on this clone: A read error may account for a junction end that differs from germline. V is TRBV6-1 and J is TRBJ2-1, with 7 bases that match TRBD2. The CDR3 totals 15 residues. Germline CDR1 and CDR2: MNHNS and SASEGT. DNA for the CDR3: TGTGCCAGCAGGGAAGCGGGAAGCTCCTACAATGAGCAGTTCTTC. Amino acids: CASREAGSSYNEQFF.

This sequence joins TRBV11-3 and TRBJ2-5; TRBD2 aligns across 13 bases. The V gene's germline CDR1 is SGHNT and CDR2 YENEEA. The CDR3 has 17 residues. V trimming: 2 bases; J trimming: 4 bases; junction bases outside the gene matches: 7. CDR3: CASSLTRGTSGTETQYF. The CDR3 nucleotides are TGTGCCAGCAGCTTAACCCGAGGGACTAGCGGGACAGAGACCCAGTACTTC.

The rearrangement links TRBV2 to TRBJ2-7, with 12 nucleotides matching TRBD2. Trimming cost V 4 bases and J 4 bases; bases outside gene matches: 8. The CDR3 has 16 residues. Germline assignment: CDR1 SNHLY and CDR2 FYNNEI. DNA for the CDR3: TGTGCCAGCAGTGTGCTGAGGACTAGCGGGAAATACGAGCAGTACTTC. Translation gives CASSVLRTSGKYEQYF. Looking up the rest from reference TRBV2 and TRBJ2-7 gives the full variable domain: EPEVTQTPSHQVTQMGQEVILRCVPISNHLYFYWYRQILGQKVEFLVSFYNNEISEKSEIFDDQFSVERPDGSNFTLKIRSTKLEDSAMYFCASSVLRTSGKYEQYFGPGTRLTVT.

This chain uses TRBV19 with TRBJ2-5, with TRBD1 as a possible D gene (6 bases). From germline, CDR1 is LNHDA and CDR2 SQIVND (reference sequence). This CDR3 is 15 amino acids long. Between the trimmed V and J ends, which lost 7 bases and 1 base, there was a span of 16 bases. The CDR3 reads CASTDVGAPQETQYF. CDR3 nucleotide sequence: TGTGCCAGTACCGACGTGGGGGCCCCCCAAGAGACCCAGTACTTC.

The chain joins TRBV6-6 to TRBJ2-7; D unclear. The CDR3 has 15 residues. The germline gives CDR1 MNHNY, CDR2 SVGAGI (reference sequence). V was clipped by 5 bases and J by 5 bases, with 19 bases between them. Here the CDR3 reads CASSNLGLMPHEQYF. The DNA of the CDR3 is TGTGCCAGCAGTAATCTGGGCCTAATGCCCCACGAGCAGTACTTC.

This chain links TRBV7-2 with TRBJ2-7; 9 bases match TRBD1. The germline CDR1 and CDR2 sequences are SGHTA and FQGNSA. The trim removed 5 bases at V and 8 bases at J, leaving 10 bases unmatched. The CDR3 is made up of 14 amino acids. Here the CDR3 reads CASSDGTGYAQQYF. As DNA, the CDR3 is TGTGCCAGCAGCGACGGGACAGGGTATGCTCAGCAGTACTTC.

The chain uses TRBV5-1 and TRBJ2-2; a possible D gene is TRBD2 (7 bases). The CDR3 totals 16 residues. Germline V gene sequence: CDR1 SGHRS, CDR2 YFSETQ. Trimming took 0 bases from V and 4 from J, leaving 13 bases between them. The chain's CDR3 is CASSLAGGAGTGELFF. CDR3 DNA sequence: TGCGCCAGCAGCTTGGCGGGGGGCGCCGGCACCGGGGAGCTGTTTTTT.

The chain carries TRBV2 and TRBJ1-5, with D hard to call. In germline, CDR1 is SNHLY, CDR2 FYNNEI. The CDR3 has 13 residues. V lost 3 bases, J lost 4 bases, and 7 bases lay in between. This chain's CDR3 is CASSDEVNQPQHF. CDR3 nucleotides: TGTGCCAGCAGTGATGAGGTGAATCAGCCCCAGCATTTT.